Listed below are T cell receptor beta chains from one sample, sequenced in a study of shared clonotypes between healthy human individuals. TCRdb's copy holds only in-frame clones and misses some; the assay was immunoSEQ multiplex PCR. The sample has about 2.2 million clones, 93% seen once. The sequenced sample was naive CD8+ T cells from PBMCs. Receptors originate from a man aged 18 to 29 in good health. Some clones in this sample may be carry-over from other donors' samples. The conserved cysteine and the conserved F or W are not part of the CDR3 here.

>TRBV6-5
ASSLDREVRTGELF
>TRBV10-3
AISDPGTPETDTQY
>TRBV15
ATSSWDSNQPQH
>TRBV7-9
ASSPTSSNNEQF
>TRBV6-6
ASSYYSFSSYNEQF
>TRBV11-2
ASRRSYEQY
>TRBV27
ASSYNGYNEQF
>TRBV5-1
ASSLTGTGLYEQY
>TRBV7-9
ASSPRDTVGVREQY
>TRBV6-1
ASSDLGTVPYEQY
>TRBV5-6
ASSLGYYYNEQF
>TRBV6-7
ASSSGTGGEPNTGELF
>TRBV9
ASSVVGGSPNEQF
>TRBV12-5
ASGLNRDQPQF
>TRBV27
ASSSIGGGVGTDTQY
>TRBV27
ASCLAGGASTDTQY